This T cell receptor beta chain was recovered during a study of vaccination and CD4 T cells after COVID-19. Study-wide background: Four females and six males made up the convalescents, with two Hispanic. Each of the control cultures got a CEFX pool, an HIV-1 Nef pool, or no peptide.

Researchers used the Oncomine TCR Beta short-read assay to sequence DNA from cultured CD4+ T cells. From the PCR reads, TCRdb called clonotypes with MiXCR, one entry per CDR3 protein. The repertoire has roughly 4,500 distinct CDR3 sequences, under 30% of them found once; the top ten carry 35% to 50%. Documented treatment: roughly 11-day PBMC culture with coronavirus spike peptide pools or control peptides (ViraFEST assay). Investigators obtained the unexposed donor's CD4+ T cells before the COVID-19 pandemic (2011-2018). Note on this clonotype: The antigen remains undetermined.

Sequencing used CD4+ T cells from blood, cultured in vitro. This sequence was found in a human donor in good health.

In DNA, the CDR3 is TGTGCCAGCAGCTTATCGGCAGGGGACTCCTATAATTCACCCCTCCACTTT. Translation gives CASSLSAGDSYNSPLHF. The chain links TRBV7-3 to TRBJ1-6; the D gene is possibly TRBD1 (6 bases). CDR1 is SGHTA, CDR2 FQGTGA, per germline. This CDR3 comprises 17 residues. V gave up 2 bases and J gave up 0 bases, with 11 bases separating them.